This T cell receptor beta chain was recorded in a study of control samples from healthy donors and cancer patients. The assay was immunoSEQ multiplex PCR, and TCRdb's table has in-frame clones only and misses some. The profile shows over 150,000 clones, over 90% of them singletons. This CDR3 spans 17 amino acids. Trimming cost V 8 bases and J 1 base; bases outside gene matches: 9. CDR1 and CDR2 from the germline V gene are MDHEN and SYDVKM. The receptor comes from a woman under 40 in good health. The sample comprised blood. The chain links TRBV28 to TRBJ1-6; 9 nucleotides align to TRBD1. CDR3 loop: CASPRDRAESYNSPLHF. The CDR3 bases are TGTGCCAGCCCTAGGGACAGGGCAGAATCCTATAATTCACCCCTCCACTTT. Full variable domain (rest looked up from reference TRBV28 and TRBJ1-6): DVKVTQSSRYLVKRTGEKVFLECVQDMDHENMFWYRQDPGLGLRLIYFSYDVKMKEKGDIPEGYSVSREKKERFSLILESASTNQTSMYLCASPRDRAESYNSPLHFGNGTRLTVT.